The 22 T cell receptor beta chains in this list originate from one sample, sequenced in a study of shared clonotypes between healthy human individuals. Generated by immunoSEQ multiplex PCR, the TCRdb table keeps only in-frame clones and is missing some. Seen here are 550,000 to 800,000 clones, 90% observed once, and the top ten hold around a third. Specimen: memory CD8+ T cells from PBMCs. Subset in this sample: CD45RO+ cells pooled with CCR7-negative TemRA cells. These TCRs come from a man younger than 30 in good health. Some clones in this sample may be carry-over from other donors' samples.

This chain links TRBV27 with TRBJ1-4; 8 bases are a match to TRBD1. Germline trimming cut 1 base from V and 7 bases from J; bases unmatched to any gene: 2. This CDR3 is 14 amino acids long. Germline CDR1 and CDR2: MNHEY and SMNVEV (reference sequence). This CDR3 reads CASSLLQGAEKLFF. In DNA form, the CDR3 reads TGTGCCAGCAGTTTATTGCAGGGGGCTGAAAAACTGTTTTTT.

The chain is built from TRBV30 and TRBJ1-1; 10 bases are shared with TRBD1. Germline CDR1 reads GTSNPN; CDR2 reads SVGIG (reference sequence). The CDR3 runs to 13 residues. V was pared by 7 bases and J by 2 bases, with 4 bases of the junction left unmatched. This chain's CDR3 is CAYTTGGNTEAFF. The CDR3 DNA is TGTGCCTATACGACAGGGGGCAACACTGAAGCTTTCTTT.

This clone appeared once. The chain links TRBV7-9 to TRBJ2-2, with 10 bases identical to TRBD1. V was pared by 5 bases and J by 7 bases, with 4 bases of the junction left unmatched. The CDR3 sequence is 14 residues long. CDR1 SEHNR and CDR2 FQNEAQ come from the germline V gene (reference sequence). CDR3 sequence reads: CASSTTGGGGELFF. For the CDR3, the DNA is TGTGCCAGCAGCACGACAGGGGGCGGCGGGGAGCTGTTTTTT.

The gene calls are TRBV30 and TRBJ1-3, with D uncertain. The V gene lost 0 bases and the J gene lost 8 bases, with 11 bases spanning the gap. This CDR3 has 13 amino acids. Per germline, CDR1 GTSNPN and CDR2 SVGIG (reference sequence). CDR3 in DNA: TGTGCCTGGAGTGTAACCGGCGGCGACACCATATATTTT. It encodes CAWSVTGGDTIYF.

DNA of the CDR3: TGTGCCAGTAGTTCTCTCATGGGAGAGACCCAGTACTTC. Translation gives CASSSLMGETQYF. The chain joins TRBV19 to TRBJ2-5; no reliable D call. The germline CDR1 and CDR2 sequences are LNHDA and SQIVND (reference sequence). This CDR3 region has 13 residues. V shed 5 bases and J shed 4 bases, with 11 bases lying between them. Full variable domain (outside the CDR3, taken from reference TRBV19 and TRBJ2-5): DGGITQSPKYLFRKEGQNVTLSCEQNLNHDAMYWYRQDPGQGLRLIYYSQIVNDFQKGDIAEGYSVSREKKESFPLTVTSAQKNPTAFYLCASSSLMGETQYFGPGTRLLVL.

This clone was seen ten or more times. This rearrangement joins TRBV11-2 to TRBJ1-1; no clear D. Germline lookup yields CDR1 SGHAT and CDR2 FQNNGV. Trimming took off 4 bases at V and 0 bases at J, with 12 bases between the two ends. The CDR3 runs to 15 residues. The CDR3 sequence: CASSSGVNLNTEAFF. The CDR3 nucleotides read TGTGCCAGCAGCTCCGGGGTTAATTTGAACACTGAAGCTTTCTTT.

V is TRBV19 and J is TRBJ1-5; no reliable D call. The length of the CDR3 is 15 residues. Trimming removed 5 bases from V and 6 bases from J, with 17 bases in between. Germline CDR1 and CDR2: LNHDA and SQIVND (reference sequence). The CDR3 DNA reads TGTGCCAGTAGTCCTCTGGAGGTATCAGGTCAGCCCCAGCATTTT. Translated: CASSPLEVSGQPQHF.

This clone was seen once. The V and J genes are TRBV18 and TRBJ2-3; D may correspond to TRBD1 or TRBD2 (5 bases each). Trimming removed 6 bases at V and 6 bases at J, with 16 bases between. The CDR3 covers 14 residues. Germline V lookup: CDR1 KGHSH, CDR2 LQKENI. In DNA, the CDR3 is TGTGCCAGCTCCCCCAGCGTGGGGGACGATACGCAGTATTTT. Protein product: CASSPSVGDDTQYF. Based on the CDR3 plus reference TRBV18 and TRBJ2-3, the full variable domain is NAGVMQNPRHLVRRRGQEARLRCSPMKGHSHVYWYRQLPEEGLKFMVYLQKENIIDESGMPKERFSAEFPKEGPSILRIQQVVRGDSAAYFCASSPSVGDDTQYFGPGTRLTVL.

The chain has TRBV29-1 and TRBJ1-4, with D uncertain. The CDR3 covers 13 residues. V lost 6 bases and J 5 bases, leaving 13 bases between the germline ends. Germline V gene data show CDR1 as SQVTM and CDR2 as ANQGSEA. This CDR3 is CSVWEVNNEKLFF. The CDR3 nucleotides are TGCAGCGTCTGGGAGGTCAACAATGAAAAACTGTTTTTT.

This clone was detected once. The chain carries TRBV27 and TRBJ2-5; the D is unclear. This CDR3 region has 15 residues. Germline V lookup: CDR1 MNHEY, CDR2 SMNVEV (reference sequence). V gave up 6 bases and J gave up 1 base, with 15 bases separating them. The CDR3 DNA sequence: TGTGCCAGCAGCCCGGCGTCGAGGAGCCAAGAGACCCAGTACTTC. Its translation: CASSPASRSQETQYF.

J is TRBJ2-2 and V is TRBV29-1; D remains ambiguous. Trimming removed 5 bases at V and 7 bases at J, with 14 bases between. The CDR3 runs to 13 residues. Germline V CDR1 and CDR2: SQVTM, ANQGSEA. The CDR3 protein is CSVWSGNHGELFF. Here the CDR3 DNA reads TGCAGCGTTTGGAGTGGGAATCACGGGGAGCTGTTTTTT.

The chain recombines TRBV29-1 with TRBJ2-1, with TRBD2 matching 7 bases. Germline V gene data show CDR1 as SQVTM and CDR2 as ANQGSEA. CDR3 length: 13 amino acids. The V and J ends lost 7 bases and 4 bases, in that order; junction bases with no gene match: 7. CDR3 amino acids: CSGRDYTYNEQFF. Here the CDR3 DNA reads TGCAGCGGCCGGGACTATACATACAATGAGCAGTTCTTC.

The rearrangement links TRBV14 to TRBJ1-2; no clear D gene. Germline CDR1 SGHDN, CDR2 FVKESK. Trimming took off 1 base at V and 8 bases at J, with 11 bases between the two ends. The CDR3 is 13 amino acids. The DNA of the CDR3 is TGTGCCAGCAGCCAAGCAACGTTCTCCGGCTACACCTTC. This translates into CASSQATFSGYTF.

V and J are TRBV14 and TRBJ1-5; possibly TRBD1 for D (6 bases). The CDR3 covers 14 residues. Germline V lookup: CDR1 SGHDN, CDR2 FVKESK. Deletions cut 1 base from V and 6 bases from J, with 10 bases between. CDR3: CASSQGVRGQPQHF. CDR3 DNA: TGTGCCAGCAGCCAAGGGGTCAGGGGTCAGCCCCAGCATTTT.

The chain couples TRBV30 to TRBJ2-6; 10 bases map to TRBD1. From germline, CDR1 is GTSNPN and CDR2 SVGIG (reference sequence). CDR3 length: 19 amino acids. The junction had 14 bases not matched to a gene; V was cut back by 3 bases and J by 3 bases. CDR3 sequence: CAWSATLTGGVFGANVLTF. CDR3 coding DNA: TGTGCCTGGAGCGCGACCCTGACAGGGGGCGTTTTTGGGGCCAACGTCCTGACTTTC.

The rearrangement links TRBV28 to TRBJ2-7, with 7 bases lining up with TRBD2. The V gene end was trimmed by 5 bases and the J gene end by 2 bases; junction bases not matched to a gene: 24. Germline CDR1 reads MDHEN; CDR2 reads SYDVKM. The CDR3 contains 20 residues. The CDR3 reads CASSMSERTLGGTTTYEQYF. The CDR3 region has the DNA TGTGCCAGCAGTATGAGTGAGAGGACCTTAGGCGGGACTACCACCTACGAGCAGTACTTC.

The V and J genes are TRBV14 and TRBJ2-7; TRBD1 matches 9 bases. After removal of 3 bases from V and 2 bases from J, the junction contained 8 bases not matched to a gene. The CDR3 runs 16 residues. CDR1 is SGHDN and CDR2 is FVKESK in the germline V gene. CDR3: CASSQIGTGRTYEQYF. DNA for the CDR3: TGTGCCAGCAGCCAGATTGGGACAGGGCGAACCTACGAGCAGTACTTC. Looking up the rest from reference TRBV14 and TRBJ2-7 gives the full variable domain: EAGVTQFPSHSVIEKGQTVTLRCDPISGHDNLYWYRRVMGKEIKFLLHFVKESKQDESGMPNNRFLAERTGGTYSTLKVQPAELEDSGVYFCASSQIGTGRTYEQYFGPGTRLTVT.

The chain carries TRBV14 and TRBJ1-1; the D gene is possibly TRBD1 (6 bases). The CDR3 totals 18 residues. Trimming took off 0 bases at V and 0 bases at J, with 17 bases between the two ends. Germline V CDR1 and CDR2: SGHDN, FVKESK. CDR3 sequence (DNA): TGTGCCAGCAGCCAAGATGTTCCAGGGGAGGTTGTGAACACTGAAGCTTTCTTT. Encoded protein: CASSQDVPGEVVNTEAFF.

This chain links TRBV4-2 with TRBJ2-1, with D maybe TRBD1 (6 bases). Germline V gives CDR1 LGHNA, CDR2 YNFKEQ. V dropped 0 bases and J dropped 0 bases, with 24 bases sitting between them. The CDR3 has 21 residues. The CDR3 DNA reads as TGTGCCAGCAGCCAAGAGCCCACCCGAACTTTAGGGGGAGTCTCCTACAATGAGCAGTTCTTC. It encodes CASSQEPTRTLGGVSYNEQFF.

The V gene is TRBV9, the J gene TRBJ2-5; 9 bases match TRBD2. The V gene end was trimmed by 3 bases and the J gene end by 2 bases; junction bases not matched to a gene: 11. Per germline, CDR1 SGDLS and CDR2 YYNGEE. The CDR3 loop spans 17 amino acids. The CDR3 DNA sequence: TGTGCCAGCAGCGCCGAAAGCGGGAGGTTGTTTCAAGAGACCCAGTACTTC. Residues: CASSAESGRLFQETQYF.

The chain combines TRBV28 with TRBJ2-5; 9 bases line up with TRBD1. The CDR3 is made up of 17 amino acids. V lost 3 bases and J lost 1; bases outside the gene matches: 9. CDR1 MDHEN and CDR2 SYDVKM come from the germline V gene. The DNA for the CDR3 is TGTGCCAGCAGTTTGGTTACCGGGACAGGGCTCCAAGAGACCCAGTACTTC. Protein product: CASSLVTGTGLQETQYF.

This clone appeared a single time. The rearrangement links TRBV5-1 to TRBJ2-7; possible D gene TRBD2, 5 bases. Deletions cut 3 bases from V and 2 bases from J, with 27 bases between. Germline CDR1 SGHRS, CDR2 YFSETQ. The CDR3 is 19 residues long. CDR3 loop: CASSSWVSNLQRSAYEQYF. CDR3 in DNA: TGCGCCAGCAGCTCCTGGGTATCCAATCTTCAGCGGTCCGCCTACGAGCAGTACTTC.